Given below is one TCR beta chain in context. Antigen: not known. Method: immunoSEQ multiplex PCR; TCRdb's copy keeps in-frame clones and lacks some. The sample lists around 20,000 clones, under 95% occurring once. This entry belongs to a study of T cells in narcolepsy. Study observations and caveats: Autoreactive HCRT-specific and TRIB2-specific clonotypes were marked in same-patient CSF-versus-blood CD4+ comparisons. Autoreactive clonotypes reportedly recurred in blood of same and different patients, not controls.

This CDR3 contains 15 residues. Germline V lookup: CDR1 SGHTS, CDR2 YDEGEE. V lost 6 bases, J lost 8 bases, and 15 bases stayed unmatched. The receptor was derived from a human donor with narcolepsy. Sequenced: CD45RA- memory CD4+ T cells from PBMCs. V and J are TRBV5-8 and TRBJ2-3, with TRBD2 matching 7 bases. Here the CDR3 reads CASILGTISRGTQYF. The CDR3 DNA reads as TGTGCCAGCATCCTCGGGACTATCTCACGGGGTACGCAGTATTTT.